The 18 T cell receptor beta chains below all came from one sample that was sequenced in a study of T cells expressing NK-cell markers. After re-calling the 5' RACE reads, TCRdb lists one entry per CDR3 protein, DNA absent. Its listing shows 300,000 to 500,000 distinct CDR3 sequences. Sequenced sample: blood T cells: a sorted CD56 or NKG2C T cell subset, CD4+ or CD8+ T cells, or bulk PBMC T cells (not recorded which). All receptors derive from a woman between 50 and 59 years old in good health.

The chain combines TRBV4-2 with TRBJ2-7; TCRdb proposes TRBD2, but this gene call is untestable without DNA. The CDR3 has 17 amino acids. Germline V lookup: CDR1 LGHNA, CDR2 YNFKEQ. This chain's CDR3 is CASSQASPGLPSYEQYF.

The CDR3 here is CATSRQGPLGTQYF. The gene calls are TRBV24-1 and TRBJ2-5; the D call of TRBD1 rests on TCRdb alone, since no DNA is present to check it. CDR1 is KGHDR, CDR2 SFDVKD, per germline. This CDR3 is 14 amino acids long.

This sequence joins TRBV7-8 and TRBJ2-3; TCRdb designates TRBD1, a call that cannot be tested without DNA. Per the germline V gene, CDR1 is SGHVS and CDR2 is FQNEAQ. The CDR3 contains 15 residues. This chain's CDR3 is CASSPARASRATQYF.

The genes are TRBV29-1 and TRBJ1-2; lacking DNA, the TRBD1 call made by TCRdb goes unchecked. This CDR3 comprises 14 residues. CDR1 is SQVTM, CDR2 ANQGSEA, per germline. The CDR3 loop is CSVTQQGTNYGYTF.

The genes are TRBV5-1 and TRBJ2-1; TCRdb returns TRBD2, unconfirmable since there is no DNA. CDR1 is SGHRS and CDR2 is YFSETQ in the germline V gene. The CDR3 is 16 residues long. This CDR3 reads CASSLNLAGDGNEQFF.

The chain has TRBV5-1 and TRBJ2-2. Germline assignment: CDR1 SGHRS and CDR2 YFSETQ. The CDR3 has 13 amino acids. The CDR3 loop reads CASSWGPIGELFF.

This chain joins TRBV21-1 and TRBJ2-7; the D gene TCRdb calls, TRBD2, cannot be checked with no DNA. TRBV21-1 represents a pseudogene. The length of the CDR3 is 14 residues. The CDR3 reads CASSMEGHAYEQYF.

This chain connects TRBV6-2 or TRBV6-3 to TRBJ2-3; TCRdb's D gene call, TRBD2, goes unchecked for lack of DNA. The CDR3 is made up of 16 amino acids. The germline V gene encodes CDR1 MNHEY and CDR2 SVGEGT. The CDR3 protein is CASTSLGPPSADTQYF.

V usage is TRBV28 and J usage is TRBJ1-5; the TCRdb call, TRBD1, lacks DNA for checking. Germline lookup yields CDR1 MDHEN and CDR2 SYDVKM. The length of the CDR3 is 15 residues. The CDR3 loop is CASSTDRVGNQPQHF.

The rearrangement links TRBV15 to TRBJ2-3; TCRdb's D call of TRBD1 is untestable without DNA. CDR1 is LNHNV and CDR2 is YYDKDF in the germline V gene (reference sequence). This CDR3 region has 17 residues. CDR3 region: CATSRDRTGGNTDTQYF.

The chain uses TRBV24-1 and TRBJ2-5; TCRdb selects TRBD1, and the lack of DNA leaves this call unchecked. The germline gives CDR1 KGHDR, CDR2 SFDVKD. This CDR3 spans 15 amino acids. The chain's CDR3 is CATSPSVGVQETQYF.

The rearrangement links TRBV24-1 to TRBJ2-5; TCRdb indicates TRBD1, and absent DNA this call remains unverified. The CDR3 runs to 14 residues. Per germline, CDR1 KGHDR and CDR2 SFDVKD. The CDR3: CATSPPGRQETQYF.

The V call is TRBV11-3, the J call TRBJ2-1; lacking DNA, the TRBD2 call made by TCRdb goes unchecked. The CDR3 sequence is 17 residues long. Per the germline V gene, CDR1 is SGHNT and CDR2 is YENEEA. The CDR3 spells CASSLDRGGRATDEQFF.

The chain couples TRBV15 to TRBJ2-7; the TCRdb call, TRBD2, lacks DNA for checking. The CDR3 is 14 residues long. CDR1 is LNHNV, CDR2 YYDKDF, per germline (reference sequence). The CDR3 reads CATSLGLADYEQYF.

The chain is built from TRBV27 and TRBJ2-1; the D gene TCRdb calls, TRBD2, cannot be checked with no DNA. The length of the CDR3 is 19 residues. The germline gives CDR1 MNHEY, CDR2 SMNVEV (reference sequence). CDR3 in amino acids: CASSPPRGRRLAGRNEQFF.

The chain links TRBV5-4 to TRBJ1-1; the D gene TCRdb calls, TRBD1, cannot be checked with no DNA. CDR1 is SGHNT and CDR2 is YYREEE in the germline V gene (reference sequence). The CDR3 consists of 13 residues. CDR3 region: CASSPRDISEAFF.

The chain is built from TRBV20-1 and TRBJ2-5; TCRdb names TRBD1, which stays unverified in the absence of DNA. The V gene's germline CDR1 is DFQATT and CDR2 SNEGSKA (reference sequence). The CDR3 spans 14 residues. The CDR3 region is CSATGTGPQETQYF.

The chain carries TRBV7-9 and TRBJ1-2. The CDR3 spans 15 residues. CDR1 and CDR2 from the germline V gene are SEHNR and FQNEAQ (reference sequence). The CDR3 loop reads CATLDEVGWYYGYTF. The full variable domain, completed using reference TRBV7-9 and TRBJ1-2, is DTGVSQNPRHKITKRGQNVTFRCDPISEHNRLYWYRQTLGQGPEFLTYFQNEAQLEKSRLLSDRFSAERPKGSFSTLEIQRTEQGDSAMYLCATLDEVGWYYGYTFGSGTRLTVV.